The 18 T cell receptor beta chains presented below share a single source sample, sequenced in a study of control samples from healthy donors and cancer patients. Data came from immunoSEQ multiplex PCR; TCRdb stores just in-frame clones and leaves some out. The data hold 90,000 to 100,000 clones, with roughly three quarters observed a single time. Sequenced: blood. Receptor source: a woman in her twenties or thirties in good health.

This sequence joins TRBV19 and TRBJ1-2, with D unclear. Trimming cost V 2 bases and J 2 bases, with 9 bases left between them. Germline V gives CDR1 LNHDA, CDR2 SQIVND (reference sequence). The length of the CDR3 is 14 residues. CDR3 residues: CASSILTGNYGYTF. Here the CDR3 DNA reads TGTGCCAGTAGTATACTCACGGGAAACTATGGCTACACCTTC.

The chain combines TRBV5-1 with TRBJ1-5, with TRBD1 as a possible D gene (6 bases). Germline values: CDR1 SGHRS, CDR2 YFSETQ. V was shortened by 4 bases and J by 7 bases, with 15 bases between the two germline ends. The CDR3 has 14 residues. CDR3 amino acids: CASSPGVSEQPQHF. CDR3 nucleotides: TGCGCCAGCAGCCCAGGGGTTTCGGAGCAGCCCCAGCATTTT.

CDR3 region: CASSLDRGENTGELFF. The CDR3, as DNA: TGTGCCAGCAGCTTAGACAGGGGAGAAAACACCGGGGAGCTGTTTTTT. V is TRBV7-8 and J is TRBJ2-2, with 7 bases identical to TRBD1. This CDR3 has 16 residues. V shed 1 base, J shed 2 bases, and the junction held 4 bases outside the gene matches. Germline loops: CDR1 SGHVS, CDR2 FQNEAQ.

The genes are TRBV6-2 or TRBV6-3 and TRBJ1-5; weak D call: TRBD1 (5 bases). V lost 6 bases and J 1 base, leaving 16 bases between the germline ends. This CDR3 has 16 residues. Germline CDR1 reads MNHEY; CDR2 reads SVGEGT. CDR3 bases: TGTGCCAGCAGCCCACGGCCTTGGGGCAGCAATCAGCCCCAGCATTTT. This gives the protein CASSPRPWGSNQPQHF.

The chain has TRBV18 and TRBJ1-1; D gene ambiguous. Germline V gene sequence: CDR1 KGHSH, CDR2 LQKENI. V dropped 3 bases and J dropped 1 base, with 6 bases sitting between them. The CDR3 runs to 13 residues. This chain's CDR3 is CASSPRGNTEAFF. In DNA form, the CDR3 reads TGTGCCAGCTCACCTCGGGGGAACACTGAAGCTTTCTTT. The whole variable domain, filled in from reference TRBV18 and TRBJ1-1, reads NAGVMQNPRHLVRRRGQEARLRCSPMKGHSHVYWYRQLPEEGLKFMVYLQKENIIDESGMPKERFSAEFPKEGPSILRIQQVVRGDSAAYFCASSPRGNTEAFFGQGTRLTVV.

The CDR3 DNA reads as TGTGCCTGGAGTGCCTCGGGTAGTAGACAGCCCCAGCATTTT. Residues: CAWSASGSRQPQHF. This chain links TRBV30 with TRBJ1-5; D is uncertain. Trimming stripped 1 base from V and 7 bases from J, with 14 bases between. Germline V gene sequence: CDR1 GTSNPN, CDR2 SVGIG (reference sequence). The CDR3 is made up of 14 amino acids.

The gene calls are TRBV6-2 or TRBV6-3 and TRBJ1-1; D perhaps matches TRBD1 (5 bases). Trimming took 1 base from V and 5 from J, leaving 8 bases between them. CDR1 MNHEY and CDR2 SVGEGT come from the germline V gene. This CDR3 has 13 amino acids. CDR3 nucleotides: TGTGCCAGCAGTTACTGGGGGGGGACTGAAGCTTTCTTT. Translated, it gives CASSYWGGTEAFF.

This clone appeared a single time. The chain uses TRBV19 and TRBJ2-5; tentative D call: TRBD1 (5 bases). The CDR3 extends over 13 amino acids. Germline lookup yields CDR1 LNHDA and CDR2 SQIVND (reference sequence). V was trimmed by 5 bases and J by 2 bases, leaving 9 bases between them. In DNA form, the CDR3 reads TGTGCCAGTAGTGATTGGACACAAGAGACCCAGTACTTC. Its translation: CASSDWTQETQYF.

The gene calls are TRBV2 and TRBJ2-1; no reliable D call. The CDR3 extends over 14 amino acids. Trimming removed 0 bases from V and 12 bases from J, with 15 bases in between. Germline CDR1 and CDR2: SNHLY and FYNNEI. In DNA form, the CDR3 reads TGTGCCAGCAGTGAAGCGCTCCTAGGTCTTTCGCAGTTCTTC. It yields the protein CASSEALLGLSQFF.

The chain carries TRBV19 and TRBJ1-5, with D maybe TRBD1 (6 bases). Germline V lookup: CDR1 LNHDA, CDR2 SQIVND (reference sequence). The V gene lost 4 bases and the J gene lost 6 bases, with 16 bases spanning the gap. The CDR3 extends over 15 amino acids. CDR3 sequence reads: CASSTNPGVRQPQHF. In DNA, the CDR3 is TGTGCCAGTAGTACCAACCCAGGGGTCCGTCAGCCCCAGCATTTT.

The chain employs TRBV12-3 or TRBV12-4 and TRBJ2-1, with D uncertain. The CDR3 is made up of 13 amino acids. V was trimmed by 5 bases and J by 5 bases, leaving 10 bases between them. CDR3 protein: CASSPLGDNEQFF. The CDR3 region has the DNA TGTGCCAGCAGTCCCCTAGGAGACAATGAGCAGTTCTTC.

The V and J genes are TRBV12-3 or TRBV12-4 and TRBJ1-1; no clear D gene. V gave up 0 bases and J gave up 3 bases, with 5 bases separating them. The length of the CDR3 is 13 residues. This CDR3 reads CASSLAQYTEAFF. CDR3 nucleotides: TGTGCCAGCAGTTTAGCGCAATACACTGAAGCTTTCTTT.

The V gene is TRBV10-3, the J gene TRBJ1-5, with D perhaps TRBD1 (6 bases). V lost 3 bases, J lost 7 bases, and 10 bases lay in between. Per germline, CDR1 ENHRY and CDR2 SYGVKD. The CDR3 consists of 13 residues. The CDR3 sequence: CAISEGRGQPQHF. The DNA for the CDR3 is TGTGCCATCAGTGAAGGCAGGGGACAGCCCCAGCATTTT.

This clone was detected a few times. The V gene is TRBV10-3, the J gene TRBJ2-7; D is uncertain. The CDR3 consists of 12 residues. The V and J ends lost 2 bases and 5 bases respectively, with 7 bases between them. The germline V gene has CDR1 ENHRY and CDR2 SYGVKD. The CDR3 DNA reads TGTGCCATCAGTGAGACCAAGGACGAGCAGTACTTC. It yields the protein CAISETKDEQYF.

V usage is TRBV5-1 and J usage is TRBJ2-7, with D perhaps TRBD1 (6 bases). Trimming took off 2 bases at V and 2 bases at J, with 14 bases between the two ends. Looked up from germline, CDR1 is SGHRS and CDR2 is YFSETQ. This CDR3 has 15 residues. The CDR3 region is CASSLATTGTYEQYF. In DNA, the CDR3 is TGCGCCAGCAGCTTAGCTACGACAGGTACCTACGAGCAGTACTTC.

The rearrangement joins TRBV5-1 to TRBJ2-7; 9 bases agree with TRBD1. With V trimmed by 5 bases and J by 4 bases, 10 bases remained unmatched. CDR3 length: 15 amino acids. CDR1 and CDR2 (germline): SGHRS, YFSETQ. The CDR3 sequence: CASRRTGTGKYEQYF. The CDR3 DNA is TGCGCCAGCAGGCGGACCGGGACAGGGAAGTACGAGCAGTACTTC.

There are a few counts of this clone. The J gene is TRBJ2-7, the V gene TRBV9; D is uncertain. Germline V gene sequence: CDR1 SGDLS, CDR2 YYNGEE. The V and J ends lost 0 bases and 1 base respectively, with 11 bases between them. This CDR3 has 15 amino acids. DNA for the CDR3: TGTGCCAGCAGCGTAGGGGTACTCACTTCCTACGAGCAGTACTTC. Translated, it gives CASSVGVLTSYEQYF.

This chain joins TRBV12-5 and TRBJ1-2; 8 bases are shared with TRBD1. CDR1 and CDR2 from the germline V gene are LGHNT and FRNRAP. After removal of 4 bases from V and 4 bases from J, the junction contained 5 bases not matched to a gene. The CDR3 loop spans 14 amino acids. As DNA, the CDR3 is TGTGCTAGTGGTTCTTCAGGGGGCGGCTATGGCTACACCTTC. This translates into CASGSSGGGYGYTF.